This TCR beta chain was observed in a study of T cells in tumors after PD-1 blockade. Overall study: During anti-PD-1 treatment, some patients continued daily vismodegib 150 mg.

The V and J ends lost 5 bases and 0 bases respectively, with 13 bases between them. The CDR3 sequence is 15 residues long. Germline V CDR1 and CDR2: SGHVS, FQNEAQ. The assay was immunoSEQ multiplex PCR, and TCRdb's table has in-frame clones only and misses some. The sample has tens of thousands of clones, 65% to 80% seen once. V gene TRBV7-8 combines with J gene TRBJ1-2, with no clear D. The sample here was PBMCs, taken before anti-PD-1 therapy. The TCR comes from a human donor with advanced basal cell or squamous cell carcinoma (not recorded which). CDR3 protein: CASSISRTANYGYTF. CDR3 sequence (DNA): TGTGCCAGCAGCATAAGTCGTACAGCTAACTATGGCTACACCTTC.